Below, 13 T cell receptor beta chains from the same sample are listed, as sequenced in a study of blood T cell repertoires in COVID-19. The data were produced by immunoSEQ multiplex PCR, yet TCRdb's version contains in-frame clones alone and is incomplete. The table has around 75,000 clones, 86% seen once. Sequenced material: peripheral blood. The source of these receptors is a man in his 70s with active COVID-19.

J is TRBJ2-1 and V is TRBV2; 7 bases align to TRBD1. The CDR3 covers 13 residues. V lost 2 bases, J lost 9 bases, and 4 bases stayed unmatched. Germline V gives CDR1 SNHLY, CDR2 FYNNEI. The DNA of the CDR3 is TGTGCCAGCAGTGAAAGGCCAGGGGGTGAGCAGTTCTTC. It translates to CASSERPGGEQFF.

The chain carries TRBV6-5 and TRBJ2-3, with D unresolved. Germline values: CDR1 MNHEY, CDR2 SVGAGI. The CDR3 spans 11 residues. V dropped 7 bases and J dropped 7 bases, with 9 bases sitting between them. Written as DNA, the CDR3 is TGTGCCAGCACGTTCCCCCATACGCAGTATTTT. Protein: CASTFPHTQYF.

The chain has TRBV29-1 and TRBJ2-3; 12 bases fit TRBD2. The CDR3 runs 17 residues. The V and J ends lost 5 bases and 2 bases, in that order; junction bases with no gene match: 11. Germline V gene lookup returns CDR1 SQVTM and CDR2 ANQGSEA. The CDR3 bases are TGCAGCGTTAGGGGGCCTAGCGGGAGGGCCTTCACAGATACGCAGTATTTT. Protein sequence: CSVRGPSGRAFTDTQYF.

The V and J genes are TRBV19 and TRBJ2-3; weak D call: TRBD2 (5 bases). The CDR3 length is 15 residues. The germline V and J ends were trimmed by 7 bases and 6 bases, with 20 bases remaining between them. Germline CDR1 and CDR2: LNHDA and SQIVND (reference sequence). The CDR3 protein is CASTTVRGALDTQYF. The CDR3 coding sequence is TGTGCCAGTACCACCGTCCGGGGAGCCTTGGATACGCAGTATTTT. Looking up the rest from reference TRBV19 and TRBJ2-3 gives the full variable domain: DGGITQSPKYLFRKEGQNVTLSCEQNLNHDAMYWYRQDPGQGLRLIYYSQIVNDFQKGDIAEGYSVSREKKESFPLTVTSAQKNPTAFYLCASTTVRGALDTQYFGPGTRLTVL.

This clone was seen once. The rearrangement joins TRBV19 to TRBJ1-1; D gene ambiguous. The CDR3 covers 15 residues. V was clipped by 0 bases and J by 3 bases, with 11 bases between them. Germline V CDR1 and CDR2: LNHDA, SQIVND (reference sequence). The CDR3 here is CASSIEGGRYTEAFF. As DNA, the CDR3 is TGTGCCAGTAGTATAGAGGGAGGGAGGTACACTGAAGCTTTCTTT.

The chain recombines TRBV7-2 with TRBJ2-5; TRBD2 is a possible D gene (6 bases). Trimming took 11 bases from V and 5 from J, leaving 21 bases between them. The germline V gene encodes CDR1 SGHTA and CDR2 FQGNSA. This CDR3 region has 14 residues. DNA for the CDR3: TGTGCCGGGGGGTTAGCCGCCTTAGGGGAGACCCAGTACTTC. Encoded protein: CAGGLAALGETQYF.

This rearrangement joins TRBV9 to TRBJ2-7; D is perhaps TRBD2 (6 bases). V lost 0 bases and J 1 base, leaving 11 bases between the germline ends. The CDR3 consists of 15 residues. The germline V gene has CDR1 SGDLS and CDR2 YYNGEE. CDR3 DNA: TGTGCCAGCAGCGTAGGCGGGATGGGGTCCTACGAGCAGTACTTC. Translating gives CASSVGGMGSYEQYF.

The chain uses TRBV30 and TRBJ1-4; a possible D gene is TRBD1 (5 bases). There are 15 residues in the CDR3. CDR1 is GTSNPN and CDR2 is SVGIG in the germline V gene (reference sequence). V was trimmed by 4 bases and J by 0 bases, leaving 12 bases between them. The DNA of the CDR3 is TGTGCCTGGAAGGCCCCAGGGTCAACTAATGAAAAACTGTTTTTT. This translates into CAWKAPGSTNEKLFF.

This clone was recorded only once. The rearrangement uses TRBV4-2 and TRBJ2-5; D is unclear. Germline values: CDR1 LGHNA, CDR2 YNFKEQ. The germline V and J ends were trimmed by 4 bases and 4 bases, with 7 bases remaining between them. The length of the CDR3 is 12 residues. This CDR3 reads CASSPPGETQYF. CDR3 DNA sequence: TGTGCCAGCAGCCCACCGGGAGAGACCCAGTACTTC.

The chain recombines TRBV7-3 with TRBJ2-3; tentative D call: TRBD1 (6 bases). V shed 5 bases and J shed 2 bases, with 11 bases lying between them. Germline V gives CDR1 SGHTA, CDR2 FQGTGA. The CDR3 contains 14 residues. The CDR3 reads CASSPTGFTDTQYF. The CDR3 DNA reads TGTGCCAGCAGCCCCACAGGGTTCACAGATACGCAGTATTTT.

This chain uses TRBV9 with TRBJ1-1; possibly TRBD1 for D (6 bases). The CDR3 is 15 residues long. V was cut by 3 bases and J by 1 base, with 13 bases left in between. CDR1 SGDLS and CDR2 YYNGEE come from the germline V gene. CDR3 nucleotide sequence: TGTGCCAGCAGCGAGGCGGGGGGCGCGAACACTGAAGCTTTCTTT. It specifies CASSEAGGANTEAFF. Full variable domain (rest looked up from reference TRBV9 and TRBJ1-1): DSGVTQTPKHLITATGQRVTLRCSPRSGDLSVYWYQQSLDQGLQFLIQYYNGEERAKGNILERFSAQQFPDLHSELNLSSLELGDSALYFCASSEAGGANTEAFFGQGTRLTVV.

The sample holds one count of this clone. The chain employs TRBV25-1 and TRBJ2-2; 11 nucleotides line up with TRBD1. The CDR3 spans 15 residues. Germline V gives CDR1 MGHDK, CDR2 SYGVNS. The V and J ends lost 6 bases and 6 bases, in that order; junction bases with no gene match: 6. CDR3 sequence: CASRRDRGAAGELFF. The CDR3 DNA sequence: TGTGCCAGCAGGAGGGACAGGGGGGCCGCCGGGGAGCTGTTTTTT.

This chain joins TRBV25-1 and TRBJ2-7; 11 nucleotides align to TRBD2. Unmatched junction bases numbered 12, after V lost 4 bases and J lost 7 bases. CDR3 length: 16 residues. Germline CDR1 MGHDK, CDR2 SYGVNS. The DNA of the CDR3 is TGTGCCAGCAGTGCCGTCCAACTAGCGGGAGTTGGGGAGCAGTACTTC. Its protein is CASSAVQLAGVGEQYF.